The 18 T cell receptor beta chains presented below share a single source sample, sequenced in a study of T cells in Graves' hyperthyroidism and ophthalmopathy. The CDR3 regions of TCR beta were amplified from RNA transcripts. The HTBI primer set was used in a first-round RT-PCR of the TCR CDR3. TCRdb ran MiXCR on the multiplex PCR reads and lists one entry per CDR3 protein. The sample lists about 480,000 distinct CDR3 sequences, approximately 15% occurring once. Specimen: blood. These receptors all stem from a woman between 18 and 29 years old with Graves' hyperthyroidism.

This clonotype was detected ten times or more. As DNA, the CDR3 is TGTGCCAGCAGCTTTAGTCGGGGTGGTGGCGAGCAGTACTTC. It codes for CASSFSRGGGEQYF. V gene TRBV11-2 combines with J gene TRBJ2-7; tentatively, D is TRBD2 (5 bases). Trimming shortened V by 3 bases and J by 6 bases, and 15 bases separated the two germline ends. The CDR3 loop spans 14 amino acids. Germline V gene sequence: CDR1 SGHAT, CDR2 FQNNGV. The full variable domain, its missing parts supplied by reference TRBV11-2 and TRBJ2-7, is EAGVAQSPRYKIIEKRQSVAFWCNPISGHATLYWYQQILGQGPKLLIQFQNNGVVDDSQLPKDRFSAERLKGVDSTLKIQPAKLEDSAVYLCASSFSRGGGEQYFGPGTRLTVT.

At least ten counts were recorded for this clonotype. This rearrangement joins TRBV11-3 to TRBJ2-1, with 15 positions matching TRBD2. The CDR3 length is 22 residues. From germline, CDR1 is SGHNT and CDR2 YENEEA. V lost 1 base, J lost 0 bases, and 13 bases stayed unmatched. The CDR3 region is CASSLGSGLAGGRLSSYNEQFF. The CDR3 DNA sequence: TGTGCCAGCAGCTTAGGTTCCGGACTAGCGGGAGGGCGGTTGAGCTCCTACAATGAGCAGTTCTTC.

This clonotype was recorded many times. The chain combines TRBV20-1 with TRBJ2-1; D is perhaps TRBD2 (6 bases). The CDR3 contains 16 residues. Germline V CDR1 and CDR2: DFQATT, SNEGSKA (reference sequence). Deletions cut 6 bases from V and 5 bases from J, with 23 bases between. The DNA of the CDR3 is TGCAGTGCCGTATCGGCGGAGGCTAGCGTCCACAATGAGCAGTTCTTC. Residues: CSAVSAEASVHNEQFF.

In this sample, this clonotype turned up many times. The chain employs TRBV20-1 and TRBJ2-5; perhaps TRBD2 as D (5 bases). V shed 2 bases and J shed 5 bases, with 15 bases lying between them. The CDR3 is 14 residues long. Per the germline V gene, CDR1 is DFQATT and CDR2 is SNEGSKA (reference sequence). The CDR3 sequence: CSARSLGERETQYF. CDR3 nucleotides: TGCAGTGCTAGAAGCCTAGGCGAGCGGGAGACCCAGTACTTC.

This clonotype was counted ten times or more. The chain has TRBV2 and TRBJ2-1; 9 bases map to TRBD1. CDR3 length: 13 residues. Germline CDR1 is SNHLY and CDR2 is FYNNEI. J gave up 5 bases and V 7 bases, and 3 bases lay outside the gene matches. Written as DNA, the CDR3 is TGTGCCAGCACCCGGGACAGGGACAATGAGCAGTTCTTC. As protein: CASTRDRDNEQFF.

This clonotype was counted ten times or more. This chain joins TRBV3-1 and TRBJ1-1, with D unclear. This CDR3 is built from 13 residues. Deletions cut 2 bases from V and 4 bases from J, with 8 bases between. The germline V gene has CDR1 LGHDT and CDR2 YNNKEL (reference sequence). The CDR3 sequence is CASSQLVGTEAFF. In DNA form, the CDR3 reads TGTGCCAGCAGCCAATTGGTGGGCACTGAAGCTTTCTTT.

At least ten counts were recorded for this clonotype. J is TRBJ1-1 and V is TRBV2; D gene uncertain. The length of the CDR3 is 12 residues. Germline V gene data show CDR1 as SNHLY and CDR2 as FYNNEI. The ends were cut back, 6 bases at V and 5 bases at J, with 10 bases in the middle. CDR3 sequence: CASRGFGTEAFF. The CDR3 DNA is TGTGCCAGCAGGGGGTTTGGAACTGAAGCTTTCTTT.

At least ten counts were recorded for this clonotype. The chain couples TRBV28 to TRBJ2-2; no clear D gene. The CDR3 consists of 13 residues. In germline, CDR1 is MDHEN, CDR2 SYDVKM. Between the trimmed V and J ends, which lost 8 bases and 0 bases, there was a span of 7 bases. CDR3 nucleotides: TGTGCCAGCTGTCAGGCGAACACCGGGGAGCTGTTTTTT. Translating gives CASCQANTGELFF.

This clonotype was counted many times. The rearrangement joins TRBV11-2 to TRBJ2-7; no reliable D call. The V gene lost 7 bases and the J gene lost 7 bases, with 11 bases spanning the gap. The CDR3 runs 11 residues. Germline CDR1 SGHAT, CDR2 FQNNGV. The DNA of the CDR3 is TGTGCCAGCACCTCGTTCGGGGAGCAGTACTTC. This gives the protein CASTSFGEQYF.

This clonotype occurred many times. This chain joins TRBV10-3 and TRBJ2-2, with D possibly matching TRBD2 (5 bases). The CDR3 covers 16 residues. The V gene lost 0 bases and the J gene lost 1 base, with 9 bases spanning the gap. Germline V gene sequence: CDR1 ENHRY, CDR2 SYGVKD. CDR3 region: CAISESIALNTGELFF. The CDR3 bases are TGTGCCATCAGTGAGTCAATAGCGTTGAACACCGGGGAGCTGTTTTTT.

This clonotype was counted at least ten times. The chain is built from TRBV9 and TRBJ2-5; 9 positions match TRBD1. The CDR3 length is 15 residues. CDR1 is SGDLS, CDR2 YYNGEE, per germline. The V and J ends lost 3 bases and 4 bases, in that order; junction bases with no gene match: 7. The CDR3 sequence is CASSAGDRERETQYF. The CDR3, as DNA: TGTGCCAGCAGCGCGGGGGACAGGGAACGAGAGACCCAGTACTTC. Based on the CDR3 plus reference TRBV9 and TRBJ2-5, the full variable domain is DSGVTQTPKHLITATGQRVTLRCSPRSGDLSVYWYQQSLDQGLQFLIQYYNGEERAKGNILERFSAQQFPDLHSELNLSSLELGDSALYFCASSAGDRERETQYFGPGTRLLVL.

The rearrangement joins TRBV6-1 to TRBJ2-3, with D possibly matching TRBD2 (6 bases). The CDR3 is made up of 12 amino acids. Trimming took off 7 bases at V and 5 bases at J, with 10 bases between the two ends. In germline, CDR1 is MNHNS, CDR2 SASEGT. CDR3 sequence (DNA): TGTGCCAGCACTGAGGGAGGAGATACGCAGTATTTT. This encodes CASTEGGDTQYF.

This clonotype was counted ten times or more. This rearrangement joins TRBV6-1 to TRBJ2-7; no definite D call. V was shortened by 6 bases and J by 6 bases, with 9 bases between the two germline ends. The CDR3 spans 11 residues. Germline loops: CDR1 MNHNS, CDR2 SASEGT. The CDR3 DNA sequence: TGTGCCAGCAGAGGTGGAGTCGAGCAGTACTTC. Encoded protein: CASRGGVEQYF.

The chain has TRBV7-2 and TRBJ1-3; D is uncertain. CDR3 size: 17 residues. V was trimmed by 5 bases and J by 0 bases, leaving 17 bases between them. CDR1 SGHTA and CDR2 FQGNSA come from the germline V gene. CDR3 sequence reads: CASSRVSGPLSGNTIYF. DNA for the CDR3: TGTGCCAGCAGCCGTGTCTCCGGCCCTCTCTCTGGAAACACCATATATTTT.

This clonotype was seen ten or more times. This rearrangement joins TRBV12-5 to TRBJ1-4, with TRBD1 as a possible D gene (5 bases). The V end lost 1 base, the J end lost 8 bases, and 8 bases lay between the germline ends. CDR1 is LGHNT and CDR2 is FRNRAP in the germline V gene. CDR3 length: 13 residues. The CDR3 region is CASGLAQVEKLFF. The CDR3 DNA follows: TGTGCTAGTGGTTTGGCACAGGTAGAAAAACTGTTTTTT.

Notes on this clonotype: The junction departs from the called germline gene at one end, perhaps through a read error. The J gene is TRBJ2-3, the V gene TRBV6-1, with TRBD2 as a possible D gene (6 bases). Germline CDR1 MNHNS, CDR2 SASEGT. The CDR3 spans 15 residues. CDR3 sequence: CAISGSAGLGDTQYF. The DNA of the CDR3 is TGTGCCATCAGTGGTTCGGCGGGATTGGGAGATACGCAGTATTTT.

This clonotype occurred many times. The J gene is TRBJ1-1, the V gene TRBV11-1, with D tentatively TRBD1 (5 bases). V lost 2 bases and J lost 3, with 16 bases in between. The CDR3 runs 16 residues. CDR1 and CDR2 (germline): SGHAT, FQDESV (reference sequence). DNA for the CDR3: TGTGCCAGCAGCTTAAGCCTCTCGGGGCAGGACACTGAAGCTTTCTTT. Translated: CASSLSLSGQDTEAFF.

As concerns this clonotype: A much larger clone differs from this one at a single base, so this may be a read error. The chain has TRBV29-1 and TRBJ1-5; no definite D call. The CDR3 loop spans 13 amino acids. The germline gives CDR1 SQVTM, CDR2 ANQGSEA. V lost 6 bases to trimming and J lost 4 bases, with 13 bases between them. For the CDR3, the DNA is TGCAGCGTCAACGTAGACGGGAATCAGCCCCAGCATTTT. It translates to CSVNVDGNQPQHF.